A selection of T cell receptor beta chains follows, all from one sample in a study of T-cell reconstitution after alpha-beta-depleted transplantation in children. MiXCR, applied by TCRdb to the PCR reads, yields one record per CDR3 protein. The sample has 450,000 to 600,000 distinct CDR3 sequences; about 30% are singletons. Sample: PBMCs from the stem cell graft donor, taken from the stem cell graft. The receptor source for this set is a human donor who donated a stem cell graft to a child with aplastic anemia. The CDR3 runs from the conserved cysteine through the conserved F or W. A D gene is named only where the DNA matches it firmly. Rows give clone size only sometimes, using once, few, many, or a class for an expanded clone.

D gene	clone size	V gene	J gene	CDR3 length	CDR3 DNA	CDR3 protein
NA	few	TRBV20-1	TRBJ2-3	14	TGCAGTGCTAGGGGCCTTGGGAGCACAGATACGCAGTATTTT	CSARGLGSTDTQYF
NA	NA	TRBV5-1	TRBJ2-7	15	TGCGCCAGCAGCTTGGAGGCCGGGAGCTCCTACGAGCAGTACTTC	CASSLEAGSSYEQYF
NA	NA	TRBV2	TRBJ2-3	14	TGTGCCAGCAAGGACGGGAGAGGCACAGATACGCAGTATTTT	CASKDGRGTDTQYF
NA	few	TRBV20-1	TRBJ1-2	14	TGCAGTGCTAGATTAGAACCAGGGATCTATGGCTACACCTTC	CSARLEPGIYGYTF
TRBD1	few	TRBV7-4	TRBJ2-3	13	TGTGCCAGCAGCTTCGAGGGACAGGGGGTCCGGGATTTT	CASSFEGQGVRDF
NA	few	TRBV20-1	TRBJ1-5	16	TGCAGTGCTAGACGGGGGGGCGTGAACTTGGATCAGCCCCAGCATTTT	CSARRGGVNLDQPQHF
NA	NA	TRBV5-5	TRBJ1-5	16	TGTGCCAGCAGCTTCGGGGGGGGAATAGAAGTTCAGCCCCAGCATTTT	CASSFGGGIEVQPQHF
TRBD2	NA	TRBV20-1	TRBJ2-2	19	TGCAGTGCTAGGTCTGAGGGACTAGCGGCGAATCCGAACACCGGGGAGCTGTTTTTT	CSARSEGLAANPNTGELFF
NA	NA	TRBV5-4	TRBJ1-2	13	TGTGCCAGCAGCTTGGCCAGGATCTATGGCTACACCTTC	CASSLARIYGYTF
TRBD2	NA	TRBV5-8	TRBJ2-5	17	TGTGCCAGCAGCTTGGCCACACTAGCGGGAGGAGGAGAGACCCAGTACTTC	CASSLATLAGGGETQYF
NA	NA	TRBV7-2	TRBJ1-1	15	TGTGCCAGCAGCTTAGCTCTGGGAGAGGACACTGAAGCTTTCTTT	CASSLALGEDTEAFF
TRBD2	NA	TRBV5-4	TRBJ2-7	15	TGTGCCAGCAGCTTGGACCCGGGAGGGACCTACGAGCAGTACTTC	CASSLDPGGTYEQYF
NA	many	TRBV11-2	TRBJ2-7	13	TGTGCCAGCAGCTTATTACATACCTACGAGCAGTACTTC	CASSLLHTYEQYF
NA	NA	TRBV12-3/TRBV12-4	TRBJ1-4	14	TGTGCCAGCAGGCGACACGCAACTAATGAAAAACTGTTTTTT	CASRRHATNEKLFF
NA	few	TRBV5-1	TRBJ1-2	14	TGCGCCAGCAGCTTGGGACGCCAAGGAAGGGGCTACACCTTC	CASSLGRQGRGYTF
NA	few	TRBV7-9	TRBJ2-1	15	TGTGCCAGCAGCTTTCAGGGGCGATTATACAATGAGCAGTTCTTC	CASSFQGRLYNEQFF
TRBD1	NA	TRBV7-2	TRBJ2-7	15	TGTGCCAGCAGCTCCCGGGACAGGGGATACTACGAGCAGTACTTC	CASSSRDRGYYEQYF
NA	few	TRBV20-1	TRBJ1-3	13	TGCAGTGCTGGCAGGGTGCAGGGAAACACCATATATTTT	CSAGRVQGNTIYF
NA	NA	TRBV7-2	TRBJ2-5	16	TGTGCCAGCAGCTTAGCGGCGGGTGGGACATTTGGGACCCAGTACTTC	CASSLAAGGTFGTQYF
NA	NA	TRBV3-1	TRBJ1-4	13	TGTGCCAGCAGCCAAGTCAGAAATGAAAAACTGTTTTTT	CASSQVRNEKLFF